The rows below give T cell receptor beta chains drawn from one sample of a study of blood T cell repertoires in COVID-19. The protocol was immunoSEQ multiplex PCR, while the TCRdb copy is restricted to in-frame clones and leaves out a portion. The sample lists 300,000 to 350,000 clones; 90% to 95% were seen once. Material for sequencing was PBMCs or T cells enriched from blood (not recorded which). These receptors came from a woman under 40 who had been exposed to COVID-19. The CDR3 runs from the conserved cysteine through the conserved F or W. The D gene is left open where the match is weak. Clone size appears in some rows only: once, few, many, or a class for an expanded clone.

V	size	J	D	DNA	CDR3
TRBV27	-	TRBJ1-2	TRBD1	TGTGCCAGCAGTCCCTGGACAGGGGGCAAAATCTATGGCTACACCTTC	CASSPWTGGKIYGYTF
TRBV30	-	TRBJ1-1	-	TGTGCCTGGAGTCCCCCGGCAGTTAGAGGAGAAGCTTTCTTT	CAWSPPAVRGEAFF
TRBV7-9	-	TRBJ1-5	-	TGTGCCAGCAGCCCATCGATTGGCAGGGATAGCAATCAGCCCCAGCATTTT	CASSPSIGRDSNQPQHF
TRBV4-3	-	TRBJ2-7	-	TGCGCCAGCAGCCAAGATCGAGGCTACGAGCAGTACTTC	CASSQDRGYEQYF
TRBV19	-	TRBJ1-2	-	TGTGCCAGTACTCCATCAACCCGGGTAGGGGTACAGCCTAACTATGGCTACACCTTC	CASTPSTRVGVQPNYGYTF
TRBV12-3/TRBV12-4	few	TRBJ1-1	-	TGTGCCAGCCGGGTGGCGAACACTGAAGCTTTCTTT	CASRVANTEAFF
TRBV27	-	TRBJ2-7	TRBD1	TGTGCCAGCAGTCCCCCGGGACAGACTCCAGCCTACGAGCAGTACTTC	CASSPPGQTPAYEQYF
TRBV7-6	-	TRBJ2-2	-	TGTGCCAGCAGCTTAGGGGGGCTGGTCGGGGAGCTGTTTTTT	CASSLGGLVGELFF
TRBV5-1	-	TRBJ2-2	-	TGCGCCAGCAGCTTACGGGCCGGGATCCTCAAGAACACCGGGGAGCTGTTTTTT	CASSLRAGILKNTGELFF
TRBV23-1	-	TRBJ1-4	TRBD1	TGCGCCAGCAGTTCCCCCTCCCACAGGGGACCCAATGAAAAACTGTTTTTT	CASSSPSHRGPNEKLFF
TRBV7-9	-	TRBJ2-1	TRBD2	TGTGCCAGCAGCTTCAGAGGCGGGGGTATCTCCTACAATGAGCAGTTCTTC	CASSFRGGGISYNEQFF
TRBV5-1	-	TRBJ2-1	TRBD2	TGCGCCAGCAGCCCTCAGCGGGGGAGCTACAATGAGCAGTTCTTC	CASSPQRGSYNEQFF
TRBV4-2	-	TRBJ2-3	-	TGTGCCAGCAGCCAAGATGGGGGCGGTACAGATACGCAGTATTTT	CASSQDGGGTDTQYF